The rows below give T cell receptor beta chains drawn from one sample of a study of siplizumab effects on memory and regulatory T cells. Clones were sequenced by immunoSEQ multiplex PCR, and TCRdb holds only the in-frame ones, with some missing. The table shows roughly 100,000 clones, with roughly 96% occurring only once. Sequencing used naive CD4+ T cells sorted from blood. Receptor source: a human donor in good health. CDR3s include the opening cysteine and the closing phenylalanine or tryptophan. A D gene is named only where the DNA matches it firmly. Size is omitted from some rows. Given values are once, few, many or a class for expanded clones.

cdr3_length	d_call	v_call	j_call	clone_size	cdr3_nt	cdr3_aa
14	TRBD1	TRBV15	TRBJ1-1	.	TGTGCCACCAGCACGGGACAGGGAGGGACGGAAGCTTTCTTT	CATSTGQGGTEAFF
18	.	TRBV7-8	TRBJ2-3	.	TGTGCCAGCAGCCATAAGCAGGGCGGGGCGGGAACCGGGGATACGCAGTATTTT	CASSHKQGGAGTGDTQYF
12	.	TRBV29-1	TRBJ1-1	.	TGCAGCGTGGGGACGTTGAACACTGAAGCTTTCTTT	CSVGTLNTEAFF
18	TRBD1	TRBV16	TRBJ1-2	.	TGTGCCAGCAGCCCGATACTCCCCGGGACAGGGAGTAACTATGGCTACACCTTC	CASSPILPGTGSNYGYTF
14	TRBD1	TRBV12-5	TRBJ2-7	.	TGTGCTAGTGGTCCCCCGGACAGGCGGTACGAGCAGTACTTC	CASGPPDRRYEQYF
14	.	TRBV6-5	TRBJ1-2	.	TGTGCCAGCAGTTGGGCCCCGCAGTTTCAGGGCTACACCTTC	CASSWAPQFQGYTF
12	.	TRBV10-2	TRBJ1-1	.	TGCGCCAGCAAGGACATGAACACTGAAGCTTTCTTT	CASKDMNTEAFF
15	.	TRBV13	TRBJ2-5	.	TGTGCCAGCAGCATAAAGTCCAGGGGAGACGAGACCCAGTACTTC	CASSIKSRGDETQYF
15	TRBD1	TRBV7-9	TRBJ1-1	.	TGTGCCAGCAGCTTAACCGGAACAGGGGGCTTTGAAGCTTTCTTT	CASSLTGTGGFEAFF
16	.	TRBV14	TRBJ2-5	.	TGTGCCAGCAGCCAAGATCGTGCGGGGCCCCTGACGACCCAGTACTTC	CASSQDRAGPLTTQYF
13	.	TRBV6-6	TRBJ2-7	.	TGTGCGGCTGCGGGCGGGAATATCTACGAGCAGTACTTC	CAAAGGNIYEQYF
13	TRBD1	TRBV10-1	TRBJ1-1	.	TGCGCCAGCAGTGATCCGGGACAGCATGAAGCTTTCTTT	CASSDPGQHEAFF
16	.	TRBV2	TRBJ1-5	.	TGTGCCAGCAGTGGGGGCAGCCTGTATAGCAATCAGCCCCAGCATTTT	CASSGGSLYSNQPQHF
14	.	TRBV19	TRBJ1-5	few	TGTGCCAGTACCGTAGGGGCGGGGGATCAGCCCCAGCATTTT	CASTVGAGDQPQHF
14	.	TRBV11-2	TRBJ1-6	.	TGTGCCAGCAGCTTAGTGGCAGCTAATTCACCCCTCCACTTT	CASSLVAANSPLHF
15	.	TRBV5-1	TRBJ2-3	.	TGCGCCAGCAGCTCGGGGGGCGTCTCTGGAAATACGCAGTATTTT	CASSSGGVSGNTQYF
12	TRBD1	TRBV6-5	TRBJ2-7	.	TGTGCCAGCAGTTACGGGACAGCCGAGCAGTACTTC	CASSYGTAEQYF
14	.	TRBV6-1	TRBJ1-4	.	TGTGCCAGCACCAGGGCAGGCTTTAATGAAAAACTGTTTTTT	CASTRAGFNEKLFF